This T cell receptor beta chain stems from a study of T cells after yellow fever vaccination. Germline assignment: CDR1 SGHKS and CDR2 YYEKEE (reference sequence). This CDR3 comprises 16 residues. About this clonotype: This could be a read error, since a much larger clone is one nucleotide away.

TCRdb recomputed calls from the 5' RACE reads with MiXCR, one row per CDR3 protein. The sample holds hundreds of thousands of distinct CDR3 sequences; 8% to 9.5% are singletons and the top ten take roughly 15%. Sample: PBMCs, taken roughly 47 days after the first yellow fever vaccination. The chain joins TRBV5-5 to TRBJ1-4; 12 bases align to TRBD1. The clonotype originates from a man in his late teens or twenties who received the YFV17D yellow fever vaccine. DNA for the CDR3: TGTTCCAGCAGCTGGGACAGGGGGCGTACTAATGAAAAACTGTTTTTT. This codes for CSSSWDRGRTNEKLFF.